This T cell receptor beta chain was identified during a study of metastatic and nonmetastatic thyroid tumors. Overall study: For malignant and benign thyroid patients, tumor or nodule tissue and blood were the sources whose repertoires were compared. General study findings and limits: Relative to benign nodules, malignant thyroid tumors were reportedly characterized by significantly elevated TCR beta diversity in blood and tumor.

Until they underwent thyroid surgery, no patient had received any treatment. This clone was found many times. Antigen unknown. Germline CDR1 DFQATT, CDR2 SNEGSKA (reference sequence). V was pared by 3 bases and J by 4 bases, with 12 bases between. The length of the CDR3 is 13 residues. In the study's own analysis: CDR3 differences across clinicopathological groups were used to build a distant-metastasis classifier for papillary thyroid cancer. TCRdb re-called clones from the PCR reads using MiXCR. Here the V and J calls rest on TCRdb's processing, not on the authors' analysis. The table lists some 24,000 clones, 20% to 25% of them singletons.

The specimen was blood. This sequence originates from a male donor with papillary thyroid cancer or a benign thyroid nodule (not recorded which). Some clones in this sample may be carry-over from other donors' samples. J is TRBJ1-2 and V is TRBV20-1; possibly TRBD1 for D (5 bases). The CDR3 nucleotides are TGCAGTGCTAGGAGGCCGGACACCTATGGCTACACCTTC. It is translated as CSARRPDTYGYTF.